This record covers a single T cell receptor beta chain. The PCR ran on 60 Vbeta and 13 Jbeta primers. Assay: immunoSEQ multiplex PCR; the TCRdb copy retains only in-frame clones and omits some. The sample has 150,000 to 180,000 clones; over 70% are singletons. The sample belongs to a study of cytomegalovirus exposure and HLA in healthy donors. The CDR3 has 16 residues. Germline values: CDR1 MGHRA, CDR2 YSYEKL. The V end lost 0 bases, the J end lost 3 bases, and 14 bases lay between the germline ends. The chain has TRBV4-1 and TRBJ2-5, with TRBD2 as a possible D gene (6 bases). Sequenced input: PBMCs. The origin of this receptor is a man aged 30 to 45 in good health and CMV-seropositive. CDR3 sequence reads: CASSQDPRASEETQYF. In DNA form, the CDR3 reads TGCGCCAGCAGCCAAGATCCTAGGGCTAGCGAAGAGACCCAGTACTTC.